This T cell receptor beta chain was found in a study of T cells in Graves' hyperthyroidism and ophthalmopathy. Study results and caveats: Most thyroid clonotypes with frequency above 0.001 were detected in blood. Before onset, by a median of approximately 5.9 months, the model predicted ophthalmopathy.

The ends lost 5 bases at V and 6 bases at J; junction bases unmatched: 15. In germline, CDR1 is GTSNPN, CDR2 SVGIG (reference sequence). The CDR3 has 16 amino acids. This clonotype appeared many times. Its antigen is unidentified. The authors deemed Graves' hyperthyroidism stable absent ophthalmopathy progression within 18 months. Isolation of PBMCs was performed on 10 ml fresh peripheral blood. TCR beta CDR3 sequences were amplified from RNA transcripts. Initially, a first-round RT-PCR of the TCR CDR3 employed the HTBI primer set. TCRdb reanalysed the multiplex PCR reads using MiXCR and keeps one entry per CDR3 protein. This sample has a few hundred thousand distinct CDR3 sequences, with roughly 14% found just once.

Sequenced: blood. This chain joins TRBV30 and TRBJ2-1, with 8 nucleotides matching TRBD2. This receptor was identified in a woman aged 18 to 35 with Graves' hyperthyroidism. The CDR3 DNA is TGTGCCTGGGGGTCCTTTAGGACGGGGGGGCGCAATGAGCAGTTCTTC. It translates to CAWGSFRTGGRNEQFF.